This entry is about one T cell receptor (beta chain). Measured with immunoSEQ multiplex PCR; TCRdb has only the in-frame clones, and not every one. Here the sample spans about 82,000 clones, around 93% being singletons. The data are from a study of technical replicates of blood from several donors. The ends were cut back, 2 bases at V and 1 base at J, with 11 bases in the middle. CDR1 is MDHEN, CDR2 SYDVKM, per germline. The CDR3 covers 15 residues. V usage is TRBV28 and J usage is TRBJ1-1; possibly TRBD1 for D (5 bases). The sequencing sample was made of T cells isolated from PBMCs. This clonotype originated in a human donor in good health. CDR3 nucleotides: TGTGCCAGCAGTTTAGGGGGGGAGGGGAACACTGAAGCTTTCTTT. Its translation: CASSLGGEGNTEAFF.